This T cell receptor (beta chain) was sequenced for a study of cytomegalovirus exposure and HLA in healthy donors (dated by TCRdb to about 2017). Background for the entire study: According to an earlier analysis of 587 of the donors, some 170 million T cells yielded 120 million or so unique TCR beta sequences and approximately 300 Gb of sequence data. Donor age, sex, ethnicity and CMV serostatus were compiled together with the repertoire data. To study patterns of TCR occurrence, a later analysis re-analyzed previously published TCR beta repertoires from just over 650 donors and added high-resolution HLA genotyping. The number of typed donors differed by locus: roughly 629-640 for A, B, C, DRB1 and DQB1; 522 for DQA1; over 600 for DPA1; and 450 to 480 for DPB1. Roughly 310 gigabases of sequencing data and roughly 90 million unique TCR sequences were included in an early release covering around 650 HLA-typed donors. The study used immunosequencing to profile the T cell repertoires of 666 subjects and linked those repertoires to cytomegalovirus serostatus. Among the 398 genotyped donors, around 79% belonged to the genetic ancestry cluster associated with self-reported Caucasian donors. The study was designed to test whether signatures of past pathogen exposure could be identified by cataloging public T cell receptors. In a later genetic analysis, genome-wide SNP genotypes for about 65% of the 666 donors were used, and that subset was treated as a discovery cohort. All discovery cohort repertoires had been generated using a single sequencing platform. To predict cytomegalovirus infection status, the study combined high-throughput TCR immunosequencing, statistical association of individual TCRs with disease status, and machine learning. Class I and class II HLA loci were covered by the typing at four-digit resolution. Roughly five DR-DQ haplotypes were handled as single units for association and clustering because linkage in the cohort was strong. In the later analysis, no new phenotypic data were used to find candidate immune exposures; instead, reliance was placed on TCR beta sequences and their occurrence across donors. Among about 370 genotyped donors of the cohort, an average of around 250,000 unique TCR beta nucleotide sequences was sequenced per donor, of which about 20% were non-productive. Along with the roughly 670-subject first cohort, a separate validation cohort of about 110 different subjects was used. An earlier analysis of around 640 of the donors used high-throughput TCR beta sequencing to judge whether each TCR beta V gene segment behaved as functional or pseudogenic. What the research found in general, with its limitations: Immune exposure information for the cohort was limited to CMV serostatus. Because counts were too low, 15 to 20 rarely observed V segments, including chromosome 9 orphons, were excluded from the earlier analysis of roughly 580 of the donors. A group of highly shared sequence variants was considered likely to be a technical artifact of the sequencing pipeline. A later analysis found that TCR association rates varied across HLA loci, with DRB1 alleles showing the most associated TCRs and HLA-C alleles the fewest. Most TCR sequences were observed very rarely across donors, whereas some public TCRs were present in many individuals. In an earlier analysis of approximately 600 of the donors, most TCR beta V segments were observed in productive rearrangements about 87% or about 30% of the time, broadly matching IMGT annotations. Roughly uniform sequencing depth across donors was assumed in presence/absence analyses, although this assumption may not hold. A further reported finding was that TCR beta sequences accurately predicted the HLA-A and HLA-B alleles for most subjects in the first cohort. The study listed approximately 160 TCR beta chains as associated with cytomegalovirus. An association between a missense DCLRE1C variant and V-gene and J-gene trimming of TCR beta chains was found in a later genetic analysis and replicated in an independent cohort. Three of the identified cytomegalovirus-associated TCR beta chains were confirmed in vitro to be specific for cytomegalovirus antigens. According to a later analysis, parvovirus B19, influenza, CMV and Epstein-Barr virus appeared linked to several top co-occurrence clusters. A later analysis associated about 17,000 TCR beta sequences with specific HLA alleles at a false discovery rate of 0.05. It was suggested by the authors that the approach could potentially be generalized to other disease states and immunological phenotypes. In a later genetic analysis, fewer N-insertions in productive TCRs were reported among donors in an Asian-associated ancestry cluster than the roughly 670-donor mean. Linkage disequilibrium might explain the correlated functional status among segregating V segments, but an unknown experimental factor could not be ruled out. Some IMGT-functional V segments, including TRBV6-2 and TRBV6-3, could not be distinguished by the 87-base-pair reads and were therefore excluded. Because HLA typing was unavailable for some donors at each locus, only the typed subset was used in association tests. In a later analysis, HLA-associated TCR beta chains showed more clonal expansion and lower generation probabilities than non-associated chains that were equally common. The classifier was reported to diagnose cytomegalovirus status with high specificity and sensitivity in both the original cohort and the validation cohort. This cohort had only TCR beta chains sequenced, and the lack of alpha or paired-chain data limited which features could be detected. In a later analysis, most CMV-associated TCR beta chains were found to appear HLA-restricted, with HLA associations seemingly driven largely by CMV exposure. Assigning TCR associations to individual alleles was difficult when HLA alleles, especially DR and DQ, strongly co-occurred.

V lost 7 bases and J lost 4 bases, and the count of bases not matched to a germline gene is 10. The germline V gene encodes CDR1 SQVTM and CDR2 ANQGSEA. The CDR3 runs 14 residues from the cysteine to the phenylalanine. Only the CDR3 DNA is retained, 42 bases long and in frame from the first base. Libraries were built with the immunoSEQ multiplex PCR assay. The multiplex PCR relied on a mix of 60 forward primers for TCR Vbeta segments and 13 reverse primers for TCR Jbeta segments. The CDR3 region of rearranged TCR beta genes was amplified from genomic DNA with a multiplex PCR assay. The Illumina HiSeq System was used to sequence the amplified TCR beta libraries as 87-base-pair reads. Regarding the original processing steps: A later analysis tallied 75 million to 95 million unique TCR beta chains across the 666 repertoires, and around 10 million of those chains were shared by two or more donors. To remove PCR and sequencing errors, raw reads were error-corrected and collapsed into unique sequences using a nearest-neighbor algorithm that merged closely related sequences. To assign V, D and J gene segments, CDR3 sequences were aligned to IMGT reference sequences. For a sequence to be retained, a match of at least six nucleotides to both a V gene segment and a J gene segment was required. Rearrangements were called productive when the CDR3 lacked stop codons and stayed in frame with V and J; all others were non-productive. Following IMGT convention, CDR3 was defined as the stretch from the second conserved V-encoded cysteine up to the conserved J-encoded phenylalanine. The earlier analysis of some 540 of the donors excluded any sequence lacking an unambiguous match to a single V gene segment. In an earlier analysis of approximately 560 of the donors, a V segment was called functional when productive rearrangements were above 56.7%, and segregating when the standard deviation between donors exceeded 5%. A statistical classification framework was built to diagnose cytomegalovirus status from the catalog of TCR beta chain sequences. In a later analysis, TCR nucleotide sequences were compared against IMGT/GENE-DB human TR gene sequences so that V and J genes could be assigned. Using the TCRdist pipeline, a later analysis assigned CDR3 sequences along with most-parsimonious VDJ recombination scenarios. A later analysis defined each TCR beta chain by its CDR3 amino acid sequence plus V-gene family, and excluded reads lacking a unique V-gene family. A later analysis removed 500 to 650 highly shared, low-generation-probability nucleotide sequences to deal with suspected cross-contamination and a sequencing artifact. A later analysis calculated a clonal expansion index for each public chain from normalized within-repertoire ranks of inferred template counts. In a later analysis, generation probabilities were computed using a VDJ recombination model fitted to out-of-frame rearrangements, and the results were checked against IGoR. In a later analysis, TCR-TCR, TCR-HLA and TCR-CMV co-occurrence was scored with hypergeometric tests, and a repertoire-size bias correction was applied to TCR pairs. In a later analysis, false discovery rates were estimated by permuting HLA or CMV assignments 20 times. A later analysis grouped co-occurring TCRs with DBSCAN, adding TCRdist sequence similarity when clustering within HLA-allele-positive subsets. Repertoires with fewer than 30,000 or more than 120,000 public chains, plus five repertoires with anomalous nucleotide sharing, were excluded from co-occurrence clustering. TCRdb re-hosts the immuneACCESS table, in-frame sequences only. Its copies lack some clones; in the studies checked, an unresolved V gene accounts for under half of them, and the cause for the rest is not known. V and J calls plus clone size are reproduced from that table; the DNA served to infer D and trimming. The sample records roughly 130,000 clones, more than 60% of which are singletons. The ten biggest clones cover approximately 10% of the sample.

A word on this clone: It lacks a known antigen. No much larger clone is present one base from it, and per-base qualities are unavailable.

The cohort comprised 670 or so healthy bone marrow donors. At the time of sampling, all cohort members were nominally healthy, though unrecorded immune exposures were likely present. The donor tested CMV seropositive, placing the donor among the roughly 270 seropositive members of the cohort. Every donor gave a peripheral blood sample, and the peripheral blood mononuclear cells from that sample were used for TCR beta sequencing. Genomic DNA extraction from the blood cell samples was performed with the Qiagen DNeasy Blood Extraction Kit. The specimen was PBMCs. The chain is encoded by TRBV29-1 joined to TRBJ1-2, with TRBD1 identical over 9 junction bases. The sequence came from a woman aged 45-60 years in good health and CMV-seropositive. CDR3 loop: CSAGIRDRAYGYTF. The sequenced DNA: TGCAGCGCCGGTATTAGGGACAGGGCCTATGGCTACACCTTC.